This TCR beta chain was obtained from a study of T cell repertoires in cytomegalovirus infection. Study information: Epitope selection comprised recently identified HLA-C-restricted CMV epitopes and well-studied HLA-B-restricted CMV epitopes.

This CDR3 comprises 16 residues. Trimming took off 1 base at V and 6 bases at J, with 15 bases between the two ends. In germline, CDR1 is SGHTA, CDR2 FQGNSA. MiXCR, run by TCRdb on the reads, gives a single entry per CDR3 protein. The data show roughly 920,000 distinct CDR3 sequences, around 31% seen once. Points on this clonotype: Its target is not known.

This rearrangement joins TRBV7-2 to TRBJ2-2; maybe TRBD1 (6 bases). Sample: cultured CD8+ T cells from PBMCs, taken from culture after CMV antigen stimulation. The TCR was taken from a human donor in good health (CMV status not recorded). Some clones in this sample may be carry-over from other donors' samples. The chain's CDR3 is CASSLELGAISGELFF. The CDR3 nucleotides read TGTGCCAGCAGCTTAGAACTGGGGGCGATATCCGGGGAGCTGTTTTTT.